The 16 T cell receptor beta chains presented below share a single source sample, sequenced in a study of T cells after yellow fever vaccination. TCRdb re-analysed the 5' RACE reads in MiXCR, keeping a single row per CDR3 protein. Here the sample spans some 250,000 distinct CDR3 sequences, approximately 3.8% being singletons. This specimen consisted of PBMCs, obtained 15 days after the yellow fever booster vaccination. These receptors all come from a man between 18 and 29 years old who received the YFV17D yellow fever vaccine.

The table lists this clonotype with many counts. The chain combines TRBV27 with TRBJ1-5; D remains ambiguous. V shed 0 bases and J shed 1 base, with 4 bases lying between them. The CDR3 is 14 amino acids. Germline V CDR1 and CDR2: MNHEY, SMNVEV (reference sequence). CDR3 sequence: CASSLSPSNQPQHF. For the CDR3, the DNA is TGTGCCAGCAGTTTATCCCCCAGCAATCAGCCCCAGCATTTT.

This clonotype was seen repeatedly, ten times or more. This chain uses TRBV4-3 with TRBJ2-7, with TRBD1 identical over 12 bases. The V gene's germline CDR1 is LGHNA and CDR2 YSLEER. The J segment lost 3 bases and the V segment lost 3 bases, leaving 3 bases of the junction unmatched. The CDR3 contains 15 residues. The CDR3 region has the DNA TGCGCCAGCAGCCACGGGACAGGGGGCGGCTACGAGCAGTACTTC. Protein: CASSHGTGGGYEQYF.

This clonotype came up many times. The CDR3 DNA is TGCGCCAGCAGCCAACAACCCTCGGGGTCTCGGGTCGGAGGCTACACCTTC. It yields the protein CASSQQPSGSRVGGYTF. V and J are TRBV4-3 and TRBJ1-2; D unclear. The CDR3 has 17 residues. V was trimmed by 2 bases and J by 8 bases, leaving 24 bases between them. The germline CDR1 and CDR2 sequences are LGHNA and YSLEER.

This chain links TRBV2 with TRBJ1-1, with D hard to call. The germline gives CDR1 SNHLY, CDR2 FYNNEI. The CDR3 has 16 residues. V lost 6 bases and J lost 0, with 17 bases in between. CDR3 bases: TGTGCCAGCAGCGTGGTCATTCCCTCAATGAACACTGAAGCTTTCTTT. It is translated as CASSVVIPSMNTEAFF. Based on the CDR3 plus reference TRBV2 and TRBJ1-1, the full variable domain is EPEVTQTPSHQVTQMGQEVILRCVPISNHLYFYWYRQILGQKVEFLVSFYNNEISEKSEIFDDQFSVERPDGSNFTLKIRSTKLEDSAMYFCASSVVIPSMNTEAFFGQGTRLTVV.

The chain combines TRBV6-5 with TRBJ2-3; D not resolved. In germline, CDR1 is MNHEY, CDR2 SVGAGI. The CDR3 spans 11 residues. Trimming removed 7 bases at V and 4 bases at J, with 6 bases between. CDR3 loop: CASIAADTQYF. CDR3 sequence (DNA): TGTGCCAGCATAGCCGCAGATACGCAGTATTTT.

The table lists this clonotype with a few counts. The CDR3 nucleotides are TGTGCCAGCAGCCAAGATGGACGTCGGGAGACCCAGTACTTC. Its protein is CASSQDGRRETQYF. The chain employs TRBV3-1 and TRBJ2-5; unclear D gene. Germline V lookup: CDR1 LGHDT, CDR2 YNNKEL (reference sequence). The CDR3 is made up of 14 amino acids. V was clipped by 0 bases and J by 5 bases, with 10 bases between them.

This clonotype came up many times. J is TRBJ2-5 and V is TRBV4-1; TRBD1 matches at 12 bases. V lost 0 bases to trimming and J lost 9 bases; unmatched junction nucleotides: 11. The CDR3 is 17 amino acids. Germline CDR1 and CDR2: MGHRA and YSYEKL. In DNA form, the CDR3 reads TGCGCCAGCAGCCAAGATGGGGGGGACAGGGGGCAATCGGCCCAGTACTTC. It yields the protein CASSQDGGDRGQSAQYF.

This clonotype appeared many times. This chain uses TRBV5-1 with TRBJ1-3, with unresolved D. The germline gives CDR1 SGHRS, CDR2 YFSETQ. The CDR3 is 14 amino acids. Trimming removed 2 bases from V and 5 bases from J, with 11 bases in between. The CDR3, as DNA: TGCGCCAGCAGCTTATTCGGTTGGAGAAACACCATATATTTT. This gives the protein CASSLFGWRNTIYF.

This clonotype was recorded at least ten times. The chain carries TRBV9 and TRBJ2-1; TRBD1 matches 8 bases. CDR3 size: 15 residues. V lost 3 bases to trimming and J lost 5 bases; unmatched junction nucleotides: 7. Per the germline V gene, CDR1 is SGDLS and CDR2 is YYNGEE. CDR3 sequence (DNA): TGTGCCAGCAGCGATAGACAGGGGTACAACAATGAGCAGTTCTTC. As protein: CASSDRQGYNNEQFF.

This clonotype came up many times. DNA for the CDR3: TGTGCCAGCAGTTTATATCACCCTCAGCCCCAGCATTTT. Encoded protein: CASSLYHPQPQHF. This chain connects TRBV12-3 or TRBV12-4 to TRBJ1-5; no clear D. CDR3 length: 13 residues. V lost 2 bases to trimming and J lost 6 bases, with 8 bases between them.

This clonotype was seen many times. The J gene is TRBJ2-5, the V gene TRBV10-3, with TRBD2 identical over 12 bases. CDR1 ENHRY and CDR2 SYGVKD come from the germline V gene. The CDR3 covers 15 residues. V lost 8 bases and J lost 0; bases outside the gene matches: 4. The DNA for the CDR3 is TGTGCCATCTCCCGGACTAGCGGGGACCAAGAGACCCAGTACTTC. Translating gives CAISRTSGDQETQYF.

This clonotype has ten or more counts. V gene TRBV5-1 combines with J gene TRBJ2-2; no clear D. V was trimmed by 0 bases and J by 7 bases, leaving 7 bases between them. The CDR3 has 13 residues. CDR1 and CDR2 from the germline V gene are SGHRS and YFSETQ. The CDR3: CASSLEASGELFF. The CDR3 DNA reads as TGCGCCAGCAGCTTGGAGGCGAGCGGGGAGCTGTTTTTT.

This clonotype was counted ten times or more. This chain connects TRBV6-5 to TRBJ1-4; no firm D call. From germline, CDR1 is MNHEY and CDR2 SVGAGI. V gave up 0 bases and J gave up 5 bases, with 7 bases separating them. The CDR3 extends over 14 amino acids. The DNA of the CDR3 is TGTGCCAGCAGTTACTCGTATAGGAATGAAAAACTGTTTTTT. This sequence encodes CASSYSYRNEKLFF.

In this sample, this clonotype turned up many times. V usage is TRBV7-6 and J usage is TRBJ2-5, with D perhaps TRBD2 (6 bases). This CDR3 contains 15 residues. Germline V CDR1 and CDR2: SGHVS, FNYEAQ. The V and J ends lost 3 bases and 5 bases respectively, with 16 bases between them. CDR3 DNA sequence: TGTGCCAGCAGCTTGGACCCTCTTGGGGGGGAGACCCAGTACTTC. Its protein is CASSLDPLGGETQYF.

Ten or more counts support this clonotype. The DNA of the CDR3 is TGTGCCAGCAGCAAAATAGACAGGGGGCACTCCTATAATTCACCCCTCCACTTT. Residues: CASSKIDRGHSYNSPLHF. The rearrangement uses TRBV4-2 and TRBJ1-6; 10 nucleotides match TRBD1. J gave up 0 bases and V 5 bases, and 7 bases lay outside the gene matches. Germline values: CDR1 LGHNA, CDR2 YNFKEQ. This CDR3 region has 18 residues.

Many counts were recorded for this clonotype. CDR3 sequence reads: CATSPFGADTQYF. The DNA of the CDR3 is TGCGCCACCTCCCCATTCGGCGCAGATACGCAGTATTTT. The chain couples TRBV5-1 to TRBJ2-3; D gene unclear. V shed 9 bases and J shed 4 bases, with 15 bases lying between them. CDR1 and CDR2 (germline): SGHRS, YFSETQ. The length of the CDR3 is 13 residues.